Listed here are 17 T cell receptor beta chains from one sample, sequenced in a study of T cells in Graves' hyperthyroidism and ophthalmopathy. The source material, RNA transcripts, was used to amplify TCR beta CDR3 regions. First-round RT-PCR of the TCR CDR3 relied on the HTBI primer set. TCRdb redid the calling of the multiplex PCR reads with MiXCR, one entry per CDR3 protein. The sample yields about 560,000 distinct CDR3 sequences, roughly 46% seen once. What was sequenced was peripheral blood or thyroid tissue (not recorded which). These receptors originate from a woman younger than 35 with Graves' hyperthyroidism.

This clonotype appeared a few times. The chain links TRBV9 to TRBJ1-1; D might be TRBD1 (6 bases). CDR3 length: 14 residues. V shed 5 bases and J shed 4 bases, with 15 bases lying between them. Germline lookup yields CDR1 SGDLS and CDR2 YYNGEE. The CDR3: CASSYTGYSTEAFF. The CDR3 DNA reads as TGTGCCAGCAGTTACACAGGGTATAGCACTGAAGCTTTCTTT.

The V call is TRBV25-1, the J call TRBJ1-2; TRBD1 might be the D (5 bases). Germline assignment: CDR1 MGHDK and CDR2 SYGVNS. V lost 4 bases and J lost 4, with 13 bases in between. The CDR3 has 14 residues. CDR3 nucleotide sequence: TGTGCCAGCAGTGGTCCACATGGGACCTATGGCTACACCTTC. This gives the protein CASSGPHGTYGYTF.

About this clonotype: At one end the junction does not follow the germline gene, possibly because of a read error. The gene calls are TRBV25-1 and TRBJ2-3; D might be TRBD2 (6 bases). Germline V lookup: CDR1 MGHDK, CDR2 SYGVNS. The CDR3 covers 15 residues. The CDR3 loop is CASSEGGGGTGTQYF. As DNA, the CDR3 is TGTGCCAGCAGTGAAGGGGGAGGCGGCACAGGTACGCAGTATTTT.

This rearrangement joins TRBV16 to TRBJ1-2, with unresolved D. Deletions cut 2 bases from V and 8 bases from J, with 18 bases between. Germline CDR1 reads KGHSY; CDR2 reads FQNENV. The CDR3 is 15 residues long. As DNA, the CDR3 is TGTGCCAGCAGCCAAGATCAGGTCTCCCGAAGGGGCTACACCTTC. Amino acids: CASSQDQVSRRGYTF.

This clonotype was counted once. The V call is TRBV7-8, the J call TRBJ2-6; TRBD2 matches at 12 bases. Germline CDR1 and CDR2: SGHVS and FQNEAQ. The trim removed 1 base at V and 4 bases at J, leaving 2 bases unmatched. This CDR3 comprises 17 residues. CDR3 amino acids: CASSLDGLAGGANVLTF. CDR3 DNA: TGTGCCAGCAGCTTAGACGGACTAGCGGGAGGGGCCAACGTCCTGACTTTC. The variable domain in full, with the rest retrieved from reference TRBV7-8 and TRBJ2-6, is GAGVSQSPRYKVAKRGQDVALRCDPISGHVSLFWYQQALGQGPEFLTYFQNEAQLDKSGLPSDRFFAERPEGSVSTLKIQRTQQEDSAVYLCASSLDGLAGGANVLTFGAGSRLTVL.

This clonotype has only one observation. CDR3 DNA: TGTGCCAGCAGCTTAGACCCGGGACGAAATGAAAAACTGTTTTTT. It specifies CASSLDPGRNEKLFF. V is TRBV11-2 and J is TRBJ1-4, with a tentative D call TRBD1 (5 bases). CDR1 and CDR2 from the germline V gene are SGHAT and FQNNGV. There are 15 residues in the CDR3. The V and J ends lost 0 bases and 5 bases respectively, with 10 bases between them. The full variable domain, in which reference TRBV11-2 and TRBJ1-4 provide the parts outside the CDR3, is EAGVAQSPRYKIIEKRQSVAFWCNPISGHATLYWYQQILGQGPKLLIQFQNNGVVDDSQLPKDRFSAERLKGVDSTLKIQPAKLEDSAVYLCASSLDPGRNEKLFFGSGTQLSVL.

The CDR3 protein is CASSYSWNQPQHF. The CDR3 coding sequence is TGTGCCAGCAGTTACTCATGGAATCAGCCCCAGCATTTT. The genes are TRBV6-5 and TRBJ1-5; no clear D. This CDR3 contains 13 residues. CDR1 is MNHEY, CDR2 SVGAGI, per germline. Trimming left V 0 bases short and J 4 bases short, with 4 bases between.

The gene calls are TRBV29-1 and TRBJ1-2; 7 bases line up with TRBD1. CDR3 length: 13 amino acids. V lost 7 bases and J lost 7; bases outside the gene matches: 12. Germline V gene sequence: CDR1 SQVTM, CDR2 ANQGSEA. CDR3 in DNA: TGCAGCGCGGTAAATCCGGGACAGTCTGGCTACACCTTC. Residues: CSAVNPGQSGYTF.

This clonotype appeared a few times. The DNA for the CDR3 is TGTGCCAGCAGTGATCGTTATGGCTACACCTTC. This codes for CASSDRYGYTF. This chain connects TRBV6-1 to TRBJ1-2; D uncertain. The germline V and J ends were trimmed by 3 bases and 5 bases, with 4 bases remaining between them. The germline V gene encodes CDR1 MNHNS and CDR2 SASEGT. This CDR3 contains 11 residues.

This clonotype appeared a single time. DNA for the CDR3: TGTGCCACCAGCATCCCGGGGATTCAAGAGACCCAGTACTTC. This sequence encodes CATSIPGIQETQYF. V usage is TRBV15 and J usage is TRBJ2-5, with D perhaps matching TRBD2 (5 bases). Germline V gives CDR1 LNHNV, CDR2 YYDKDF (reference sequence). Trimming stripped 4 bases from V and 2 bases from J, with 11 bases between. The CDR3 contains 14 residues.

V gene TRBV7-8 combines with J gene TRBJ1-2, with 7 positions matching TRBD1. V lost 5 bases, J lost 6 bases, and 12 bases stayed unmatched. The CDR3 length is 15 residues. Germline lookup yields CDR1 SGHVS and CDR2 FQNEAQ. DNA of the CDR3: TGTGCCAGCAGCCAAGTCCCGGGGACAGTTGATGGCTACACCTTC. Translation: CASSQVPGTVDGYTF.

This chain uses TRBV25-1 with TRBJ2-6; D is uncertain. The V gene's germline CDR1 is MGHDK and CDR2 SYGVNS. The CDR3 totals 13 residues. The CDR3 sequence is CAPNILEANVLTF. The CDR3, as DNA: TGTGCTCCGAACATCCTGGAGGCCAACGTCCTGACTTTC.

This chain connects TRBV2 to TRBJ2-5; TRBD2 matches at 12 bases. Unmatched junction bases numbered 12, after V lost 6 bases and J lost 7 bases. This CDR3 spans 16 amino acids. Germline values: CDR1 SNHLY, CDR2 FYNNEI. CDR3 bases: TGTGCCAGCAGCCGCCCCCTAGCGGGAGGGTTCGGGACCCAGTACTTC. Protein: CASSRPLAGGFGTQYF. Based on the CDR3 plus reference TRBV2 and TRBJ2-5, the full variable domain is EPEVTQTPSHQVTQMGQEVILRCVPISNHLYFYWYRQILGQKVEFLVSFYNNEISEKSEIFDDQFSVERPDGSNFTLKIRSTKLEDSAMYFCASSRPLAGGFGTQYFGPGTRLLVL.

This clonotype occurred many times. This rearrangement joins TRBV6-1 to TRBJ1-4; the match to TRBD1 covers 7 bases. CDR3 size: 15 residues. Germline values: CDR1 MNHNS, CDR2 SASEGT. Unmatched junction bases numbered 10, after V lost 4 bases and J lost 8 bases. This chain's CDR3 is CASSARQGLREKLFF. The CDR3 coding sequence is TGTGCCAGCAGTGCGAGACAGGGATTGAGGGAAAAACTGTTTTTT.

The chain carries TRBV7-3 and TRBJ1-1, with D tentatively TRBD1 (6 bases). This CDR3 region has 17 residues. Germline CDR1 reads SGHTA; CDR2 reads FQGTGA. V was shortened by 2 bases and J by 2 bases, with 18 bases between the two germline ends. The CDR3, as DNA: TGTGCCAGCAGCTTAGTTCGGGGGCTTCGGCCTAACACTGAAGCTTTCTTT. It encodes CASSLVRGLRPNTEAFF. Full variable domain (rest looked up from reference TRBV7-3 and TRBJ1-1): GAGVSQTPSNKVTEKGKYVELRCDPISGHTALYWYRQSLGQGPEFLIYFQGTGAADDSGLPNDRFFAVRPEGSVSTLKIQRTERGDSAVYLCASSLVRGLRPNTEAFFGQGTRLTVV.

Turning to this clonotype: A much larger clone differs by one base, so this may be a read error. The chain uses TRBV24-1 and TRBJ1-2; D is unclear. CDR3 size: 13 residues. Germline CDR1 and CDR2: KGHDR and SFDVKD. CDR3 in DNA: TGTGCCGCCAGTGATCCGCGTCAGGATGGCTACACCTTC. Translating it yields CAASDPRQDGYTF.

This clonotype has a count of ten or more. V usage is TRBV5-1 and J usage is TRBJ1-4; D remains unclear. V was cut by 0 bases and J by 7 bases, with 4 bases left in between. This CDR3 contains 12 residues. The germline V gene encodes CDR1 SGHRS and CDR2 YFSETQ. CDR3 sequence reads: CASSLEFEKLFF. CDR3 sequence (DNA): TGCGCCAGCAGCTTGGAGTTTGAAAAACTGTTTTTT.